This T cell receptor (beta chain) was recorded in a study of T cell repertoires in cytomegalovirus infection. V was shortened by 1 base and J by 7 bases, with 11 bases between the two germline ends. Germline V lookup: CDR1 MNHEY, CDR2 SVGEGT. This CDR3 has 14 amino acids. TCRdb reprocessed the reads via MiXCR and lists one record per CDR3 protein. Of around 500,000 distinct CDR3 sequences in the sample, 42% were seen once. This clonotype appeared a few times. Its specificity is not known. The source material was cultured PBMCs, sampled from culture after CMV antigen stimulation. The chain links TRBV6-2 or TRBV6-3 to TRBJ1-5; tentatively, D is TRBD1 (5 bases). The sequence derives from a human donor in good health (CMV status not recorded). Some clones in this sample may be carry-over from other donors' samples. The CDR3 coding sequence is TGTGCCAGCAGTTACTGGGGCGCAGGACAGCCCCAGCATTTT. As protein: CASSYWGAGQPQHF.